This is a list of T cell receptor beta chains from one sample in a study of molecular identifiers for immune sequencing clone quantification. TCRdb re-analysed the PCR reads in MiXCR, keeping a single row per CDR3 protein. The table has about 320,000 distinct CDR3 sequences, 24% seen once. Sequences were obtained from naive CD8+ T cells from blood, with Jurkat cell RNA spiked in. The receptors originated from a human donor in good health. Some libraries in this study had Jurkat cell RNA spiked in. Both conserved end residues are part of each CDR3. D genes are given only for firm matches. Only some rows state a clone size, as once, few, many or a class for expanded clones.

>many|TRBJ2-7|TRBV9|TRBD2
TGTGCCAGCAGCGTAGCTAGCGGGGGGCGCTACGAGCAGTACTTC
CASSVASGGRYEQYF
>-|TRBJ1-4|TRBV27|-
TGTGCCAGCAGGAGACTGGGGGATTTTAATGAAAAACTGTTTTTT
CASRRLGDFNEKLFF
>many|TRBJ1-2|TRBV13|TRBD1
TGTGCCAGCAGCCTAGAGGACAGGGCTGGCTACACCTTC
CASSLEDRAGYTF
>many|TRBJ1-5|TRBV4-1|-
TGCGCCAGCAGCCAGTTACAGGGAGATCAGCCCCAGCATTTT
CASSQLQGDQPQHF
>-|TRBJ1-1|TRBV7-9|-
TGTGCCAGCAGCCCCACCAGGGAATGGGGAACTGAAGCTTTCTTT
CASSPTREWGTEAFF
>-|TRBJ2-7|TRBV29-1|TRBD2
TGCAGCGTTGAAGCGCCGCCTGGCGGGGGATACGAGCAGTACTTC
CSVEAPPGGGYEQYF
>many|TRBJ2-3|TRBV29-1|TRBD2
TGCAGCGATATAGCGGGAGTTGCAGATACGCAGTATTTT
CSDIAGVADTQYF
>many|TRBJ2-5|TRBV7-2|TRBD1
TGTGCCAGCAGCGAAAGGACAGGCACAGAGACCCAGTACTTC
CASSERTGTETQYF
>-|TRBJ1-3|TRBV3-1|-
TGTGCCAGCAGCCTTGGCAAGGAGTGGGTGAGGGGAAACACCATATATTTT
CASSLGKEWVRGNTIYF
>many|TRBJ2-1|TRBV4-3|-
TGCGCCAGCAGCCAAGATACCGGGTATGAGCAGTTCTTC
CASSQDTGYEQFF
>-|TRBJ2-7|TRBV20-1|-
TGCAGTGCTAGTTCTTGGGGTCTGAGGGAGCAGTACTTC
CSASSWGLREQYF
>many|TRBJ2-7|TRBV6-5|TRBD2
TGTGCCAGCAAAGGACTAGGTGGCGAGCAGTACTTC
CASKGLGGEQYF
>many|TRBJ1-5|TRBV7-9|-
TGTGCCAGCAGCTCGGCAGATCAGCCCCAGCATTTT
CASSSADQPQHF
>-|TRBJ2-7|TRBV3-1|-
TGTGCCAGCAGCCAAGATACCCGGCGGGAATTCTCCTACGAGCAGTACTTC
CASSQDTRREFSYEQYF
>many|TRBJ2-7|TRBV20-1|-
TGCAGTGCTAGAGATCCGGCAGGGACCTACGAGCAGTACTTC
CSARDPAGTYEQYF
>-|TRBJ2-5|TRBV4-1|-
TGCGCCAGCAGCCCCATTCCTGAGGTCCAAGAGACCCAGTACTTC
CASSPIPEVQETQYF
>many|TRBJ1-1|TRBV29-1|-
TGCAGCGTTGACTCCCTGTCTGACACTGAAGCTTTCTTT
CSVDSLSDTEAFF
>-|TRBJ2-7|TRBV6-5|-
TGTGCCAGCAGTCGAACAGGGACCGACGAGCAGTACTTC
CASSRTGTDEQYF
>-|TRBJ2-5|TRBV11-2|-
TGTGCCAGCAGCACTTCGACAGGTGGGGCAGAGACCCAGTACTTC
CASSTSTGGAETQYF
>-|TRBJ2-7|TRBV5-1|-
TGCGCCAGCAGCTTGTGGAGCTACGAGCAGTACTTC
CASSLWSYEQYF
>few|TRBJ2-5|TRBV6-5|-
TGTGCCAGCACCCCCCACATGGGGTCAAAAGAGACCCAGTACTTC
CASTPHMGSKETQYF
>-|TRBJ2-5|TRBV28|-
TGTGCCAGCAGTTTTTACATCCCGGAGACCCAGTACTTC
CASSFYIPETQYF
>few|TRBJ2-7|TRBV29-1|-
TGCAGCGTTGATTTGGGGACGTCCGACTACGAGCAGTACTTC
CSVDLGTSDYEQYF
>-|TRBJ2-7|TRBV28|-
TGTGCCAGCAACCTTCAGGGGTCCTCCTACGAGCAGTACTTC
CASNLQGSSYEQYF
>few|TRBJ1-4|TRBV2|-
TGTGCCAGCAGTGTACGCATAAGTGACGAAAAACTGTTTTTT
CASSVRISDEKLFF
>many|TRBJ1-1|TRBV6-5|TRBD1
TGTGCCAGCATTACAGGGGGAACTGAAGCTTTCTTT
CASITGGTEAFF
>few|TRBJ1-2|TRBV30|-
TGTGCCTGGAGTGTACACCCAGGGCATCCCTATGGCTACACCTTC
CAWSVHPGHPYGYTF
>many|TRBJ2-7|TRBV6-2/TRBV6-3|-
TGTGCCAGCAACCAGGGTCCCGACGAGCAGTACTTC
CASNQGPDEQYF
>many|TRBJ2-3|TRBV29-1|-
TGCAGCGTTGAACTCCCAGGGGAGAACACAGATACGCAGTATTTT
CSVELPGENTDTQYF
>-|TRBJ2-3|TRBV7-6|-
TGTGCCAGCAGCTCAGCTAGTGGGGTCGATTGGCAGTATTTT
CASSSASGVDWQYF
>-|TRBJ2-7|TRBV18|TRBD2
TGTGCCAGCTCACCCCCTGGGGGGGACCCAGAGCAGTACTTC
CASSPPGGDPEQYF
>few|TRBJ2-3|TRBV5-1|-
TGCGCCAGCAGCTTGGGGGTTCAGGGGCCAAGCACAGATACGCAGTATTTT
CASSLGVQGPSTDTQYF
>-|TRBJ2-7|TRBV20-1|TRBD2
TGCAGTGCTAAGATCACCGGGGCGACGGGACTATACGAGCAGTACTTC
CSAKITGATGLYEQYF
>few|TRBJ2-1|TRBV9|-
TGTGCCAGCAGCCGTGCGGGGTACAATGAGCAGTTCTTC
CASSRAGYNEQFF
>-|TRBJ1-4|TRBV7-2|-
TGTGCCAGCAGCTTAAGTTTTTATGCCAGGGGCCATGAAAAACTGTTTTTT
CASSLSFYARGHEKLFF
>few|TRBJ2-7|TRBV6-5|-
TGTGCCAGCAGTTCCGGGACATTTTCCTACGAGCAGTACTTC
CASSSGTFSYEQYF
>many|TRBJ1-1|TRBV6-6|-
TGTGCCAGCAGTCGACACCCAAACACTGAAGCTTTCTTT
CASSRHPNTEAFF
>-|TRBJ2-2|TRBV7-9|-
TGTGCCAGCAGCTTAGTTGTCAGCACCGGGGAGCTGTTTTTT
CASSLVVSTGELFF
>few|TRBJ2-7|TRBV3-1|-
TGTGCCAGCAGCCCCACCTGGGGGGCGGACTACGAGCAGTACTTC
CASSPTWGADYEQYF
>-|TRBJ2-5|TRBV4-3|-
TGCGCCAGCAGCCAAGTAGCTACTAGTGTAGAGACCCAGTACTTC
CASSQVATSVETQYF
>-|TRBJ2-7|TRBV19|-
TGTGCCAGTAGTATGGCGGGCACAAGGTCCTACGAGCAGTACTTC
CASSMAGTRSYEQYF
>many|TRBJ2-2|TRBV4-1|-
TGCGCCAGCAGCCTAGGGACGACGAACACCGGGGAGCTGTTTTTT
CASSLGTTNTGELFF
>many|TRBJ2-7|TRBV6-2/TRBV6-3|-
TGTGCCAGCAGTTACTGGGGTAGCCGCGAGCAGTACTTC
CASSYWGSREQYF
>-|TRBJ1-6|TRBV7-6|-
TGTGCCAGCAGCTTTTCATGGGGCGCCGGGACCTATAATTCACCCCTCCACTTT
CASSFSWGAGTYNSPLHF
>many|TRBJ1-6|TRBV7-2|-
TGTGCCAGCAGCTTAGAGCCGGGCTCCTATAATTCACCCCTCCACTTT
CASSLEPGSYNSPLHF
>-|TRBJ2-3|TRBV7-6|-
TGTGCCAGCAGCTTAGTTCAGGGGTGCGGGGGCACAGATACGCAGTATTTT
CASSLVQGCGGTDTQYF
>few|TRBJ2-7|TRBV11-2|TRBD1
TGTGCCAGCAGCTTAGGAGGAGCCGGGACAGGCTTTTCCTACGAGCAGTACTTC
CASSLGGAGTGFSYEQYF
>many|TRBJ2-3|TRBV5-6|TRBD2
TGTGCCAGCAGCTTGGCGGGGGGGCCCCCAGATACGCAGTATTTT
CASSLAGGPPDTQYF
>few|TRBJ2-7|TRBV15|-
TGTGCCACCAGCAGGGACCGTGGTCCGGGCGAGCAGTACTTC
CATSRDRGPGEQYF
>-|TRBJ2-7|TRBV29-1|-
TGCAGCGTTGAGACCAGGGGGGTTTTAAGCGCGCAGTACTTC
CSVETRGVLSAQYF
>few|TRBJ2-5|TRBV6-5|TRBD2
TGTGCCAGCAGCCCCAGGGCGGTAGCGGGCCCCGCCGCAGAGACCCAGTACTTC
CASSPRAVAGPAAETQYF
>-|TRBJ2-7|TRBV3-1|-
TGTGCCAGCAGCCCGGAGGACTGGCCCGACGAGCAGTACTTC
CASSPEDWPDEQYF
>many|TRBJ2-4|TRBV7-9|TRBD2
TGTGCCAGCAGTCCCTTTGGGGGAGGGCCCAAAAACATTCAGTACTTC
CASSPFGGGPKNIQYF
>-|TRBJ2-5|TRBV20-1|-
TGCAGTGCTAGTGGTAGAAACCAAGAGACCCAGTACTTC
CSASGRNQETQYF
>-|TRBJ2-3|TRBV7-3|-
TGTGCCAGCAGCTTATATGCCGCAGGTTTCGCAGATATGCAGTATTTT
CASSLYAAGFADMQYF